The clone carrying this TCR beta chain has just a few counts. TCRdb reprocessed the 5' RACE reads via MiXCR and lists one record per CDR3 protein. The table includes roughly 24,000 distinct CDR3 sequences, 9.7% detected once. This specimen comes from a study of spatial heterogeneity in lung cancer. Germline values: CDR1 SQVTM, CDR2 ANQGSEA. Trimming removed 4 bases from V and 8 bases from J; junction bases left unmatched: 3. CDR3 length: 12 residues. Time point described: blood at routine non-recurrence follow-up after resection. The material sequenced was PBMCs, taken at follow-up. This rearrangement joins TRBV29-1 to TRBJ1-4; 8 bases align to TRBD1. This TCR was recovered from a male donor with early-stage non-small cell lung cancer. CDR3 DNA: TGCAGCGTTGGGACAGGGAGAGAAAAACTGTTTTTT. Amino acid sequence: CSVGTGREKLFF.